Below are 8 T cell receptor beta chains sequenced from a single sample in a study of identical twins. TCRdb analysed the 5' RACE reads with MiXCR anew, one entry per CDR3 protein. The sample contains some 330,000 distinct CDR3 sequences, 9% of which appear only once. Material for sequencing was naive T cells sorted from blood. The receptors shown here come from a woman between 50 and 59 years old in good health.

This clonotype has just a few counts. The chain combines TRBV2 with TRBJ2-3; no clear D gene. The CDR3 extends over 13 amino acids. The V gene lost 6 bases and the J gene lost 0 bases, with 7 bases spanning the gap. Germline CDR1 and CDR2: SNHLY and FYNNEI. For the CDR3, the DNA is TGTGCCAGCAGGACCGCTAGCACAGATACGCAGTATTTT. Translated: CASRTASTDTQYF.

The chain is built from TRBV4-1 and TRBJ2-7, with 13 nucleotides matching TRBD2. Trimming cost V 0 bases and J 4 bases; bases outside gene matches: 6. Germline-derived CDR1 and CDR2 are MGHRA and YSYEKL. This CDR3 has 17 amino acids. CDR3 loop: CASSQDWTSGRNYEQYF. For the CDR3, the DNA is TGCGCCAGCAGCCAAGATTGGACTAGCGGGAGAAATTACGAGCAGTACTTC.

This clonotype has more than one count but fewer than ten. The chain carries TRBV12-3 or TRBV12-4 and TRBJ2-7; possible D gene TRBD1, 5 bases. The V end lost 0 bases, the J end lost 2 bases, and 8 bases lay between the germline ends. The CDR3 is made up of 14 amino acids. The CDR3 DNA is TGTGCCAGCAGTTTAGCGCCAGGGACCTACGAGCAGTACTTC. This gives the protein CASSLAPGTYEQYF.

The chain employs TRBV5-1 and TRBJ2-7, with unresolved D. CDR3 length: 16 amino acids. V shed 0 bases and J shed 3 bases, with 16 bases lying between them. Germline V gene sequence: CDR1 SGHRS, CDR2 YFSETQ. The CDR3 loop reads CASSLEQPSSYYEQYF. In nucleotides, the CDR3 is TGCGCCAGCAGCTTGGAACAGCCAAGCTCCTACTACGAGCAGTACTTC.

The chain carries TRBV5-6 and TRBJ2-7, with a possible D match to TRBD1 (7 bases). This CDR3 spans 14 amino acids. Trimming shortened V by 6 bases and J by 2 bases, and 15 bases separated the two germline ends. Germline-derived CDR1 and CDR2 are SGHDT and YYEEEE. CDR3 residues: CASTAGQMAYEQYV. Written as DNA, the CDR3 is TGTGCCAGCACCGCGGGACAGATGGCCTACGAGCAGTACGTC.

In its sample, this clonotype was seen many times. This chain links TRBV12-3 or TRBV12-4 with TRBJ2-2, with D uncertain. The CDR3 is made up of 12 amino acids. V was trimmed by 6 bases and J by 1 base, leaving 3 bases between them. The DNA for the CDR3 is TGTGCCAGCAGCTGGAACACCGGGGAGCTGTTTTTT. Translating it yields CASSWNTGELFF.

There are a few counts of this clonotype. The V and J genes are TRBV7-8 and TRBJ2-7; 8 nucleotides match TRBD1. Trimming cost V 5 bases and J 3 bases; bases outside gene matches: 6. The CDR3 is 14 amino acids. CDR1 is SGHVS and CDR2 is FQNEAQ in the germline V gene. The CDR3 loop reads CASSRVGQGYEQYF. CDR3 sequence (DNA): TGTGCCAGCAGCAGGGTAGGACAGGGCTACGAGCAGTACTTC.

This clonotype showed up just a few times. This sequence joins TRBV2 and TRBJ1-2, with 7 bases aligning to TRBD1. The V gene end was trimmed by 8 bases and the J gene end by 3 bases; junction bases not matched to a gene: 9. Germline V gene lookup returns CDR1 SNHLY and CDR2 FYNNEI. The CDR3 sequence is 14 residues long. The CDR3 sequence is CASFHPGGDYGYTF. DNA for the CDR3: TGTGCCAGCTTCCACCCAGGGGGGGACTATGGCTACACCTTC.